This T cell receptor (beta chain) was observed in a study of CD4 and CD8 cells across lung adenocarcinoma regions. Donors had localized lung adenocarcinoma, a non-small cell lung cancer. The CDR3 spans 12 residues. V was shortened by 6 bases and J by 7 bases, with 11 bases between the two germline ends. Germline CDR1 is MNHEY and CDR2 is SMNVEV (reference sequence). TCRdb reanalysed the PCR reads using MiXCR and keeps one entry per CDR3 protein. The sample lists 13,000 or so distinct CDR3 sequences, approximately 40% occurring once. The specimen sequenced was CD4+ T cells from the center of a lung tumor. This TCR was sampled from a male donor with lung adenocarcinoma. The CD4 and CD8 labels of this study may be unreliable. This chain links TRBV27 with TRBJ2-3; D not certain. The CDR3 nucleotides are TGTGCCAGCAGGGCCTATGGGCATACGCAGTATTTT. The encoded protein is CASRAYGHTQYF.